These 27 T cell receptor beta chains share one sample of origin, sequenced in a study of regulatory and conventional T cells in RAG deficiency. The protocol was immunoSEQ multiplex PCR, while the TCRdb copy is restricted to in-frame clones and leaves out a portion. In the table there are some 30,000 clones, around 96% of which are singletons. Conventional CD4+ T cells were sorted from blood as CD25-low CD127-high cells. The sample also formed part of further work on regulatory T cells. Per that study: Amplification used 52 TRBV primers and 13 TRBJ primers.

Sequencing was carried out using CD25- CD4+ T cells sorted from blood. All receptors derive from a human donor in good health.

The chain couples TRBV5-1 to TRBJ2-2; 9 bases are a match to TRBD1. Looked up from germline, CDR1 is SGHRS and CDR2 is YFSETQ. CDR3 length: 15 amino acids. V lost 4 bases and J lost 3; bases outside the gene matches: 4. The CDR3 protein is CASSAGTGHTGELFF. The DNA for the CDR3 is TGCGCCAGCAGCGCGGGGACAGGGCACACCGGGGAGCTGTTTTTT.

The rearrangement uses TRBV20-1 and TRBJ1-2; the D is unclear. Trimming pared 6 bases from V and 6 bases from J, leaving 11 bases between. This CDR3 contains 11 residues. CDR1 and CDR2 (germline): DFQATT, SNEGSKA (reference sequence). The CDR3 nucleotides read TGCAGTGCGGCTAGGAAGGATGGCTACACCTTC. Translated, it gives CSAARKDGYTF.

DNA for the CDR3: TGTGCCAGCTCACCACTTAACACAGGGACCGGGGAGCTGTTTTTT. It specifies CASSPLNTGTGELFF. The chain is built from TRBV18 and TRBJ2-2; possible D gene TRBD1, 6 bases. Germline CDR1 is KGHSH and CDR2 is LQKENI. This CDR3 comprises 15 residues. V gave up 1 base and J gave up 5 bases, with 11 bases separating them.

CDR3 region: CASSLAPGIATDNEQFF. The CDR3, as DNA: TGTGCCAGCAGCTTAGCGCCAGGAATCGCCACCGACAATGAGCAGTTCTTC. The chain couples TRBV7-6 to TRBJ2-1, with unresolved D. Germline lookup yields CDR1 SGHVS and CDR2 FNYEAQ. CDR3 length: 17 residues. V dropped 0 bases and J dropped 5 bases, with 17 bases sitting between them.

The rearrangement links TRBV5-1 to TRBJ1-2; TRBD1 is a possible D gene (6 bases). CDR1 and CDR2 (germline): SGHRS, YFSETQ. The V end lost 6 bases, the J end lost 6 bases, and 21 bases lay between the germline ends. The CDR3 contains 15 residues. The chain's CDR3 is CASTSEGGPVDGYTF. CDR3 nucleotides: TGCGCCAGCACCTCCGAGGGGGGGCCGGTAGATGGCTACACCTTC.

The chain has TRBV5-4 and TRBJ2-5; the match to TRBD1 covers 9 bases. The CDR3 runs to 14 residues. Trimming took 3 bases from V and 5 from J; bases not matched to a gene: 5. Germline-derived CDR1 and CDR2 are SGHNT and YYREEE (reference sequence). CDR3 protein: CASSSTGGSETQYF. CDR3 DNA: TGTGCCAGCAGCTCTACAGGGGGCTCGGAGACCCAGTACTTC.

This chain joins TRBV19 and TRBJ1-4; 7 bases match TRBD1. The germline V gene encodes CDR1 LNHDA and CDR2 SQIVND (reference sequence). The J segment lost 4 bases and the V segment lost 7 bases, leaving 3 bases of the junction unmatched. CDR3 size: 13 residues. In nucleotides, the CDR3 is TGTGCCAGTACAGGGGGAGATAATGAAAAACTGTTTTTT. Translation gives CASTGGDNEKLFF.

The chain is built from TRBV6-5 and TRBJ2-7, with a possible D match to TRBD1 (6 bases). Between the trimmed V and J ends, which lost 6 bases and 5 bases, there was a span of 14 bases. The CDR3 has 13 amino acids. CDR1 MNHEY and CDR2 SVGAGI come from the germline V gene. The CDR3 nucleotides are TGTGCCAGCAGGTCACAGGGTTTCAACGAGCAGTACTTC. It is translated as CASRSQGFNEQYF.

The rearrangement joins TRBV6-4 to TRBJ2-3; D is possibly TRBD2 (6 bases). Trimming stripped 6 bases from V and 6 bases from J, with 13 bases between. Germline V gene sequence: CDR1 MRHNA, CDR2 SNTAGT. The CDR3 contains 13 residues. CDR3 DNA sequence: TGTGCCAGCAGCCCGGGAGACGGGGATACGCAGTATTTT. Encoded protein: CASSPGDGDTQYF.

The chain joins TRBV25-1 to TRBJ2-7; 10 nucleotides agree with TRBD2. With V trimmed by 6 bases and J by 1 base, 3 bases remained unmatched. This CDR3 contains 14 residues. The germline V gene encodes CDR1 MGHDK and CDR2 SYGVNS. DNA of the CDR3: TGTGCCAGCAGGACTAGCGGGTCTTCCTACGAGCAGTACTTC. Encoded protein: CASRTSGSSYEQYF.

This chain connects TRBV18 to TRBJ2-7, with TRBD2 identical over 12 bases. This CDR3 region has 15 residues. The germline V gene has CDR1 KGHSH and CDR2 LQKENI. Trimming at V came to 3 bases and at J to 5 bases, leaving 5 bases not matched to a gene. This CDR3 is CASSPLTSGGHEQYF. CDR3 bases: TGTGCCAGCTCACCTCTGACTAGCGGGGGCCACGAGCAGTACTTC.

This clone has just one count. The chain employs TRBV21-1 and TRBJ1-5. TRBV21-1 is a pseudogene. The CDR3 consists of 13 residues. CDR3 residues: CASISEGNQPQHF. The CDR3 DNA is TGTGCCAGCATCTCTGAGGGCAATCAGCCCCAGCATTTT.

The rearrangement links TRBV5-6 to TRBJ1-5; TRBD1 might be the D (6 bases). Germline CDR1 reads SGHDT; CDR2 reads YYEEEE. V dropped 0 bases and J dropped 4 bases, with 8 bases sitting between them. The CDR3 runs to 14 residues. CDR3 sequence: CASSLDRVNQPQHF. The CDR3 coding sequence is TGTGCCAGCAGCTTGGACAGGGTAAATCAGCCCCAGCATTTT.

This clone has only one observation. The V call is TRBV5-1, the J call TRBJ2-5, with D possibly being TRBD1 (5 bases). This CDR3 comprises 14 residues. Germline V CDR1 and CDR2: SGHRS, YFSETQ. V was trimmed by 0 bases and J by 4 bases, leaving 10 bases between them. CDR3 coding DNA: TGCGCCAGCAGCTTGGGGGTGGGGCGAGAGACCCAGTACTTC. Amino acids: CASSLGVGRETQYF.

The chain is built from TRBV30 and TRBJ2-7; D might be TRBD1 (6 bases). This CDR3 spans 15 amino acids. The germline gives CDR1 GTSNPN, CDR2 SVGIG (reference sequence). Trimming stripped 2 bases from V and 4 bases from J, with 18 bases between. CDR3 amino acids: CAWSTPGHAQYEQYF. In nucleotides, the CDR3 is TGTGCCTGGAGTACACCGGGACACGCACAATACGAGCAGTACTTC.

The CDR3 bases are TGTGCCAGCTCACCGCCGGGGTCAGGGAACACTGAAGCTTTCTTT. Its translation: CASSPPGSGNTEAFF. The chain carries TRBV18 and TRBJ1-1; D unclear. This CDR3 has 15 amino acids. The germline V gene has CDR1 KGHSH and CDR2 LQKENI. Trimming took 3 bases from V and 1 from J, leaving 12 bases between them.

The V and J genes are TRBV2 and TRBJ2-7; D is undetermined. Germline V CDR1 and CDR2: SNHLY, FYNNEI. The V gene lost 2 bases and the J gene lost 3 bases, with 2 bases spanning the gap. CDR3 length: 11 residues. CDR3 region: CASSEHYEQYF. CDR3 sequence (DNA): TGTGCCAGCAGTGAACACTACGAGCAGTACTTC.

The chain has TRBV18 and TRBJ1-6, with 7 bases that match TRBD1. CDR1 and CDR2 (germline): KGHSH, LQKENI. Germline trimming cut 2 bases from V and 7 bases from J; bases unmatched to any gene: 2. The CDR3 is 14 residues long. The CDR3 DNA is TGTGCCAGCTCACCAGGACAGGAAAATTCACCCCTCCACTTT. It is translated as CASSPGQENSPLHF.

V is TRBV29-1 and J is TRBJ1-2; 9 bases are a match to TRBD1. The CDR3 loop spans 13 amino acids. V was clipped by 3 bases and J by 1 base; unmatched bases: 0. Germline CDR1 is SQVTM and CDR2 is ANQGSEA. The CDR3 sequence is CSVETGGNYGYTF. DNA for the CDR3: TGCAGCGTTGAGACAGGGGGTAACTATGGCTACACCTTC.

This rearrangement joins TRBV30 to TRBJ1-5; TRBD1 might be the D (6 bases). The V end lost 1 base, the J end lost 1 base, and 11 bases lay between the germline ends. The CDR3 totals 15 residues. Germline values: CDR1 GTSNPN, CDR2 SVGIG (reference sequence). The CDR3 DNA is TGTGCCTGGAGTGCAGGGGCGAAGAGCAATCAGCCCCAGCATTTT. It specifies CAWSAGAKSNQPQHF.

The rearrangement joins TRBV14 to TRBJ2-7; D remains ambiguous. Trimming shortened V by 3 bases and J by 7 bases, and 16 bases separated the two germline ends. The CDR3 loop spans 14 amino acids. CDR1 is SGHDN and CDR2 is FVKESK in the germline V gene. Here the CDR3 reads CASSHERRVEEQYF. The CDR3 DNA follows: TGTGCCAGCAGCCATGAACGGAGAGTCGAAGAGCAGTACTTC.

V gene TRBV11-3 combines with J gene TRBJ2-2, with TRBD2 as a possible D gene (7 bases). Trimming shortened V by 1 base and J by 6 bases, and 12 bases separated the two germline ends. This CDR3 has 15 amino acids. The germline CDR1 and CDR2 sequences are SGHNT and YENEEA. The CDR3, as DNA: TGTGCCAGCAGCTTAGGAAGGGGGGGTCCCGGGGAGCTGTTTTTT. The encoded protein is CASSLGRGGPGELFF. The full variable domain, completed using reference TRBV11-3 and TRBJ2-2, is EAGVVQSPRYKIIEKKQPVAFWCNPISGHNTLYWYLQNLGQGPELLIRYENEEAVDDSQLPKDRFSAERLKGVDSTLKIQPAELGDSAVYLCASSLGRGGPGELFFGEGSRLTVL.

CDR3 nucleotides: TGTGCCAGCAGCTTGGGACAGACGAACACCGGGGAGCTGTTTTTT. Its translation: CASSLGQTNTGELFF. The V and J genes are TRBV5-4 and TRBJ2-2, with D possibly TRBD1 on 5 matching bases. Per germline, CDR1 SGHNT and CDR2 YYREEE (reference sequence). There are 15 residues in the CDR3. Deletions cut 0 bases from V and 0 bases from J, with 6 bases between.

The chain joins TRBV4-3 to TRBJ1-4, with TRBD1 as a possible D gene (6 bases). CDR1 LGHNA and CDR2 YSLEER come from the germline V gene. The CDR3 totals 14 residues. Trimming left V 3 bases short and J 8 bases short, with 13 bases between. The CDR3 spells CASSHRQVDEKLFF. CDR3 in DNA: TGCGCCAGCAGCCACCGACAGGTCGACGAAAAACTGTTTTTT.

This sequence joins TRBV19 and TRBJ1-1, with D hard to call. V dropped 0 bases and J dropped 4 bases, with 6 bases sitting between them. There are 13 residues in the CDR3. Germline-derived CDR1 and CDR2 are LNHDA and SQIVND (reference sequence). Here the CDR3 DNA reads TGTGCCAGTAGTATAGACAGAATCACTGAAGCTTTCTTT. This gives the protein CASSIDRITEAFF.

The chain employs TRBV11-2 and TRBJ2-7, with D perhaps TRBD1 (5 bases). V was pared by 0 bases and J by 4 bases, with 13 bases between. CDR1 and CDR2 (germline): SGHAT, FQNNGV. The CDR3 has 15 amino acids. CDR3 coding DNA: TGTGCCAGCAGCTTAGATCCAATTAGGGGATACGAGCAGTACTTC. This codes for CASSLDPIRGYEQYF.

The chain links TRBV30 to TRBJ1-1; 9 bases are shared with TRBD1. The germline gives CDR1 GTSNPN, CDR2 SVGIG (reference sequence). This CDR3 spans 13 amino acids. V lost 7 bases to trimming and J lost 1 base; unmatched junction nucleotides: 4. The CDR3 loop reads CAFDRGTNTEAFF. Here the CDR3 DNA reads TGTGCCTTTGACAGGGGGACGAACACTGAAGCTTTCTTT. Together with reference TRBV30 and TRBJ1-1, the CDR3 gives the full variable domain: SQTIHQWPATLVQPVGSPLSLECTVEGTSNPNLYWYRQAAGRGLQLLFYSVGIGQISSEVPQNLSASRPQDRQFILSSKKLLLSDSGFYLCAFDRGTNTEAFFGQGTRLTVV.